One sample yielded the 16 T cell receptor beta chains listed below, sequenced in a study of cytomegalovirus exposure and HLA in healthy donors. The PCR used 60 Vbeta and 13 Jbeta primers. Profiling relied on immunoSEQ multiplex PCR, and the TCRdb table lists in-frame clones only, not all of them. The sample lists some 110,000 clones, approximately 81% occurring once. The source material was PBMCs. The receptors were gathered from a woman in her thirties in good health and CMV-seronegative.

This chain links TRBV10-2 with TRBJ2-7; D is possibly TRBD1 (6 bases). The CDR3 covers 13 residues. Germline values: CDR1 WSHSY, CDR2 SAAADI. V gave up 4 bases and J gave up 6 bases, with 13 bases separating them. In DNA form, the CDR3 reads TGCGCCAGCAGTGGGAGAGGGGGAAGCGAGCAGTACTTC. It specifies CASSGRGGSEQYF.

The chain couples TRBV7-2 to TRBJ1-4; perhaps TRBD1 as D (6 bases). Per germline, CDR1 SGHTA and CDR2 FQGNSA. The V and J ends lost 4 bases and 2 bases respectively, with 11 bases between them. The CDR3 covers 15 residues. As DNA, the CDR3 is TGTGCCAGCAGCTCCACCAGGGGCACTAATGAAAAACTGTTTTTT. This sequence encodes CASSSTRGTNEKLFF. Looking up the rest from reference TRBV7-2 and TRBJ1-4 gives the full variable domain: GAGVSQSPSNKVTEKGKDVELRCDPISGHTALYWYRQSLGQGLEFLIYFQGNSAPDKSGLPSDRFSAERTGGSVSTLTIQRTQQEDSAVYLCASSSTRGTNEKLFFGSGTQLSVL.

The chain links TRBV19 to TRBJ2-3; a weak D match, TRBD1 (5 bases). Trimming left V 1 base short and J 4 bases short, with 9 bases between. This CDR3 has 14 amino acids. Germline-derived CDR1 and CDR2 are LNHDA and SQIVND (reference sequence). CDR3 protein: CASSIGQGPDTQYF. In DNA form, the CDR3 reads TGTGCCAGTAGTATAGGTCAGGGCCCAGATACGCAGTATTTT.

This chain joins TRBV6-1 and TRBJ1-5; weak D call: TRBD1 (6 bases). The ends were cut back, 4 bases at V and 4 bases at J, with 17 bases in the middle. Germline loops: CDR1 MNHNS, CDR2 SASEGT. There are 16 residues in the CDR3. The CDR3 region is CASSVKGDLRNQPQHF. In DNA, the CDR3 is TGTGCCAGCAGTGTTAAGGGGGATCTAAGGAATCAGCCCCAGCATTTT.

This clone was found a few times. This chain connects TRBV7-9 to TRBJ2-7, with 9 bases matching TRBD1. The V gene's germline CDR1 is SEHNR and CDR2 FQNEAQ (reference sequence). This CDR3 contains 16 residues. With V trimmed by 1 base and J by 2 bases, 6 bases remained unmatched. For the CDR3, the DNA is TGTGCCAGCAGCTTAGGGGCCACAGGGGGCCCCTACGAGCAGTACTTC. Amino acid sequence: CASSLGATGGPYEQYF.

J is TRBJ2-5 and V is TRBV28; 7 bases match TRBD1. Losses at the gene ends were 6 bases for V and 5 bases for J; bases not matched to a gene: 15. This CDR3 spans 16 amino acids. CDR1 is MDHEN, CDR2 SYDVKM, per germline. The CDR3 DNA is TGTGCCAGCAGCCCCGCCTCGCCGGGACAGTGGGAGACCCAGTACTTC. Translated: CASSPASPGQWETQYF.

The CDR3 region has the DNA TGCGCCAGCAGCTTGGCCGGGACTAGCTCACAGGGGACCCAGTACTTC. It codes for CASSLAGTSSQGTQYF. The V call is TRBV5-1, the J call TRBJ2-5; 9 bases agree with TRBD2. Germline V lookup: CDR1 SGHRS, CDR2 YFSETQ. Trimming removed 0 bases from V and 7 bases from J; junction bases left unmatched: 10. This CDR3 is 16 amino acids long.

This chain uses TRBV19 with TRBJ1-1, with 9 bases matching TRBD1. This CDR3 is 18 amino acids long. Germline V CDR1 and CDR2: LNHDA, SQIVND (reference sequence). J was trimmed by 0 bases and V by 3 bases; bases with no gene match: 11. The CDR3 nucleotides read TGTGCCAGTAGTATTTGGGGGACAGGGCGGCCCTTGAACACTGAAGCTTTCTTT. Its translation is CASSIWGTGRPLNTEAFF.

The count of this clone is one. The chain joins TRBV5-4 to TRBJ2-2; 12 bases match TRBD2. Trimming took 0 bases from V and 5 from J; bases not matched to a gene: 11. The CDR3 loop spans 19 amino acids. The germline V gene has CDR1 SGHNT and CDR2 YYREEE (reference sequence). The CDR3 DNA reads TGTGCCAGCAGCTTGGGCCTGGGTCTAGCGGGAGGGCCGACCGGGGAGCTGTTTTTT. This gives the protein CASSLGLGLAGGPTGELFF.

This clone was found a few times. CDR3 nucleotide sequence: TGTGCCACCAGCAGAGATGGGTCAGCAGGGGACGAGCAGTACTTC. Residues: CATSRDGSAGDEQYF. The V and J genes are TRBV15 and TRBJ2-7; D might be TRBD1 (6 bases). Germline CDR1 reads LNHNV; CDR2 reads YYDKDF (reference sequence). The CDR3 consists of 15 residues. V lost 0 bases and J 5 bases, leaving 14 bases between the germline ends.

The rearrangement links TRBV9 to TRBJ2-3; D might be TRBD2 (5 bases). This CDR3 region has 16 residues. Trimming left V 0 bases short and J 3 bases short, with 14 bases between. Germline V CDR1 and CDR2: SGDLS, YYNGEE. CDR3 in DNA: TGTGCCAGCAGCGTAGGGGGAGCGACAATTACAGATACGCAGTATTTT. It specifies CASSVGGATITDTQYF.

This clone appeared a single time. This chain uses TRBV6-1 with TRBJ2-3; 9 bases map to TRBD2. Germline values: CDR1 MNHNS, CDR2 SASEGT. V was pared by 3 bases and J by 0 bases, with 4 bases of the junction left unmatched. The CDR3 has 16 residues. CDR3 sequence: CASSDPLAGSTDTQYF. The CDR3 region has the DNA TGTGCCAGCAGTGATCCTCTAGCGGGAAGCACAGATACGCAGTATTTT.

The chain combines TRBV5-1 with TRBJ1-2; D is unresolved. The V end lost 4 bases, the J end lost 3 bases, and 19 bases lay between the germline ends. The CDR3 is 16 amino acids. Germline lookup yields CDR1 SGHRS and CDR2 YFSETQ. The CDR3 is CASSPLSGGIDYGYTF. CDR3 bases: TGCGCCAGCAGCCCCCTAAGTGGCGGGATTGACTATGGCTACACCTTC.

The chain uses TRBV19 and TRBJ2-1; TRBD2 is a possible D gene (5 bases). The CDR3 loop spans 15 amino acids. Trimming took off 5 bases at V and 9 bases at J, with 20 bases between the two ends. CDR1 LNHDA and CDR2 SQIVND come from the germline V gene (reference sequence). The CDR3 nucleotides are TGTGCCAGTAGTCTCGGGGATCTCCCACCGGGTGAGCAGTTCTTC. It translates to CASSLGDLPPGEQFF.

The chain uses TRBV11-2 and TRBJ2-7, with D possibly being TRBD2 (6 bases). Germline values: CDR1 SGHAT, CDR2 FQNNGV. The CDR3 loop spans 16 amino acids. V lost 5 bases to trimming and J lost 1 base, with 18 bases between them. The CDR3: CASSPERRDWSYEQYF. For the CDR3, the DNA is TGTGCCAGCAGCCCCGAACGGCGGGATTGGTCCTACGAGCAGTACTTC.

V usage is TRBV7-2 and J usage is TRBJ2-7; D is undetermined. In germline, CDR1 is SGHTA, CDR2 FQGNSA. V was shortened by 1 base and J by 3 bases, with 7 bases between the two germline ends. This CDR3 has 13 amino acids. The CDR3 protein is CASSLGQVYEQYF. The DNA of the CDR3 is TGTGCCAGCAGCTTAGGGCAGGTCTACGAGCAGTACTTC.